These 17 T cell receptor beta chains came from one sample sequenced in a study of a mutant IDH1 vaccine in newly diagnosed glioma. As for time point: week 35, safety follow-up. It was 300 ug of mutant IDH1 20-mer peptide that made up each vaccine dose, given with topical imiquimod. Assay used: immunoSEQ multiplex PCR; TCRdb lists only in-frame clones, some missing. The repertoire consists of more than 45,000 clones, with 88% occurring once and the leading ten covering under 7.5%. Antigens for these TCRs are unknown. Sequenced here: PBMCs, sampled from a glioma patient whose treatment included an IDH1 peptide vaccine. These receptors came from a woman aged 40 to 55 with glioma.

The V and J genes are TRBV7-2 and TRBJ1-2; 10 nucleotides align to TRBD1. The germline CDR1 and CDR2 sequences are SGHTA and FQGNSA. V was clipped by 5 bases and J by 2 bases; unmatched bases: 5. The CDR3 loop spans 15 amino acids. CDR3 sequence: CASSAGQGYNYGYTF. DNA of the CDR3: TGTGCCAGCAGCGCGGGACAGGGGTACAACTATGGCTACACCTTC.

This clone showed up just once. The V and J genes are TRBV27 and TRBJ2-5; D is unclear. There are 12 residues in the CDR3. V was shortened by 5 bases and J by 7 bases, with 11 bases between the two germline ends. Germline V gene data show CDR1 as MNHEY and CDR2 as SMNVEV (reference sequence). This chain's CDR3 is CASSPSIRTQYF. CDR3 sequence (DNA): TGTGCCAGCAGTCCGTCGATTAGGACCCAGTACTTC.

The chain is built from TRBV28 and TRBJ1-1; D call uncertain. Germline loops: CDR1 MDHEN, CDR2 SYDVKM. Deletions cut 8 bases from V and 2 bases from J, with 12 bases between. The CDR3 runs to 13 residues. The CDR3 here is CASGTAANTEAFF. The DNA for the CDR3 is TGTGCCAGCGGAACAGCAGCAAACACTGAAGCTTTCTTT.

In DNA form, the CDR3 reads TGCGCCAGCAGCTTGGCAGGCCAACTCAACACTGAAGCTTTCTTT. Encoded protein: CASSLAGQLNTEAFF. The V gene is TRBV5-1, the J gene TRBJ1-1; D unresolved. CDR3 length: 15 residues. The germline gives CDR1 SGHRS, CDR2 YFSETQ. V was cut by 0 bases and J by 2 bases, with 11 bases left in between.

The chain combines TRBV7-9 with TRBJ1-4, with a weak D call TRBD1 (6 bases). Germline V gene lookup returns CDR1 SEHNR and CDR2 FQNEAQ (reference sequence). The CDR3 consists of 14 residues. V lost 5 bases to trimming and J lost 8 bases, with 15 bases between them. The CDR3 bases are TGTGCCAGCAGCCCAACAGGGCCCTGGGAAAAACTGTTTTTT. Translating gives CASSPTGPWEKLFF. Supplemented by reference TRBV7-9 and TRBJ1-4, the full variable domain reads DTGVSQNPRHKITKRGQNVTFRCDPISEHNRLYWYRQTLGQGPEFLTYFQNEAQLEKSRLLSDRFSAERPKGSFSTLEIQRTEQGDSAMYLCASSPTGPWEKLFFGSGTQLSVL.

This clone appeared once. The V and J genes are TRBV11-2 and TRBJ1-2; 7 bases are shared with TRBD1. Germline V gives CDR1 SGHAT, CDR2 FQNNGV. The CDR3 covers 14 residues. Trimming removed 6 bases from V and 1 base from J; junction bases left unmatched: 5. CDR3 DNA: TGTGCCAGCAGGTCGGACAGGAATAACTATGGCTACACCTTC. Its protein is CASRSDRNNYGYTF.

This chain uses TRBV4-2 with TRBJ2-1, with D perhaps TRBD1 (5 bases). Germline V gives CDR1 LGHNA, CDR2 YNFKEQ. The CDR3 sequence is 15 residues long. V lost 1 base to trimming and J lost 5 bases, with 12 bases between them. The CDR3 bases are TGTGCCAGCAGCCAAGGAGACAGAGATAACAATGAGCAGTTCTTC. It specifies CASSQGDRDNNEQFF.

The chain has TRBV7-9 and TRBJ1-2; D is ambiguous. In germline, CDR1 is SEHNR, CDR2 FQNEAQ (reference sequence). The CDR3 has 13 residues. V lost 2 bases and J 3 bases, leaving 7 bases between the germline ends. Written as DNA, the CDR3 is TGTGCCAGCAGCTTACAACTCTACTATGGCTACACCTTC. Encoded protein: CASSLQLYYGYTF.

The chain has TRBV2 and TRBJ1-3; D unclear. The V end lost 1 base, the J end lost 0 bases, and 13 bases lay between the germline ends. The CDR3 contains 17 residues. Germline CDR1 SNHLY, CDR2 FYNNEI. CDR3 protein: CASSEVVQAYSGNTIYF. CDR3 in DNA: TGTGCCAGCAGTGAAGTAGTGCAGGCCTACTCTGGAAACACCATATATTTT.

V usage is TRBV19 and J usage is TRBJ1-4; no clear D. V gave up 3 bases and J gave up 0 bases, with 14 bases separating them. The germline CDR1 and CDR2 sequences are LNHDA and SQIVND (reference sequence). The CDR3 covers 17 residues. CDR3: CASSIGSGPTTNEKLFF. The CDR3 nucleotides read TGTGCCAGTAGTATTGGTTCGGGCCCTACAACTAATGAAAAACTGTTTTTT.

This sequence joins TRBV29-1 and TRBJ2-3; unclear D gene. CDR1 is SQVTM, CDR2 ANQGSEA, per germline. Trimming pared 2 bases from V and 4 bases from J, leaving 4 bases between. CDR3 length: 11 residues. The CDR3 nucleotides are TGCAGCGTTGAAAGGTCAGATACGCAGTATTTT. This sequence encodes CSVERSDTQYF.

This rearrangement joins TRBV5-5 to TRBJ2-2, with unresolved D. V lost 4 bases to trimming and J lost 3 bases, with 4 bases between them. The CDR3 spans 12 residues. Germline V lookup: CDR1 SGHKS, CDR2 YYEKEE (reference sequence). The CDR3 bases are TGTGCCAGCAGCCGGTACACCGGGGAGCTGTTTTTT. Its translation is CASSRYTGELFF.

The chain has TRBV6-5 and TRBJ2-3; D ambiguous. Germline CDR1 reads MNHEY; CDR2 reads SVGAGI. Trimming shortened V by 4 bases and J by 3 bases, and 5 bases separated the two germline ends. The CDR3 is 12 amino acids. DNA for the CDR3: TGTGCCAGCAGTTCTATTACAGATACGCAGTATTTT. Residues: CASSSITDTQYF.

The V gene is TRBV7-9, the J gene TRBJ2-3; TRBD2 aligns across 7 bases. Germline assignment: CDR1 SEHNR and CDR2 FQNEAQ (reference sequence). The CDR3 has 13 amino acids. V was pared by 11 bases and J by 3 bases, with 8 bases of the junction left unmatched. CDR3 coding DNA: TGTGCCTCCCCCGGGGGGACGACAGATACGCAGTATTTT. Translated, it gives CASPGGTTDTQYF.

The chain couples TRBV4-2 to TRBJ2-2, with D perhaps matching TRBD2 (7 bases). The CDR3 covers 15 residues. V lost 0 bases and J lost 5, with 10 bases in between. Per germline, CDR1 LGHNA and CDR2 YNFKEQ. In DNA, the CDR3 is TGTGCCAGCAGCCAAGACGGGGGGCTGACCGGGGAGCTGTTTTTT. It translates to CASSQDGGLTGELFF.

V is TRBV18 and J is TRBJ1-6; 7 positions agree with TRBD1. The germline V gene encodes CDR1 KGHSH and CDR2 LQKENI. CDR3 length: 15 residues. The ends lost 3 bases at V and 7 bases at J; junction bases unmatched: 6. The CDR3, as DNA: TGTGCCAGCTCACCTCGACAGGGTTCCAATTCACCCCTCCACTTT. Its protein product is CASSPRQGSNSPLHF. The whole variable domain, filled in from reference TRBV18 and TRBJ1-6, reads NAGVMQNPRHLVRRRGQEARLRCSPMKGHSHVYWYRQLPEEGLKFMVYLQKENIIDESGMPKERFSAEFPKEGPSILRIQQVVRGDSAAYFCASSPRQGSNSPLHFGNGTRLTVT.

The genes are TRBV28 and TRBJ1-5; 10 bases align to TRBD1. V was pared by 7 bases and J by 3 bases, with 9 bases of the junction left unmatched. CDR3 length: 16 residues. CDR1 and CDR2 (germline): MDHEN, SYDVKM. Written as DNA, the CDR3 is TGTGCCAGCACCGGGGGACAGGGGAGATCCAATCAGCCCCAGCATTTT. It translates to CASTGGQGRSNQPQHF.